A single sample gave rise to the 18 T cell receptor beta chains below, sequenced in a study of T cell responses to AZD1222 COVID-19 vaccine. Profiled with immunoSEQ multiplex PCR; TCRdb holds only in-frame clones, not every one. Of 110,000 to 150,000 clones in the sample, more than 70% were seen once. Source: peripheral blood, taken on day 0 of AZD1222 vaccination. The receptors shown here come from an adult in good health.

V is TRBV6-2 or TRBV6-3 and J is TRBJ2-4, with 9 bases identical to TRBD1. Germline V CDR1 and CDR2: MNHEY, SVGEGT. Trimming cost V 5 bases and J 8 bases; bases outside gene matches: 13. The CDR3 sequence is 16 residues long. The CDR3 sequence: CASSRLVGTGSYIQYF. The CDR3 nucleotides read TGTGCCAGCAGTCGACTCGTGGGGACAGGGAGTTACATTCAGTACTTC.

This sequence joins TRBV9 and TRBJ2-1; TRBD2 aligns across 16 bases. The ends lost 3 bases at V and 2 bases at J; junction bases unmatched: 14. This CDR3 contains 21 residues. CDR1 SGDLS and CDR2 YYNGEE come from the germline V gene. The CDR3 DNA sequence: TGTGCCAGCAGCGCCCCCTCCGCCGGGACTAGCGGGAGGGCCGCCTACAATGAGCAGTTCTTC. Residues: CASSAPSAGTSGRAAYNEQFF.

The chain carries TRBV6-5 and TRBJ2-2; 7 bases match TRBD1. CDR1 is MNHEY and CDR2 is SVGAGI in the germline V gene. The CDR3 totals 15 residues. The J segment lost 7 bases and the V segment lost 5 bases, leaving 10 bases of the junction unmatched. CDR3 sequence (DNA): TGTGCCAGCAGTAAACAGGGGCGACTTATCGGGGAGCTGTTTTTT. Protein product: CASSKQGRLIGELFF.

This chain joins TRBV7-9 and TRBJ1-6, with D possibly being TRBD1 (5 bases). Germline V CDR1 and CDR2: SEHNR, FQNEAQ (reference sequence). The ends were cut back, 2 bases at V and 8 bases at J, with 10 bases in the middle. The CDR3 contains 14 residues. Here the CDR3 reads CASSLQGSDSPLHF. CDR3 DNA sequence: TGTGCCAGCAGCTTACAGGGTAGTGATTCACCCCTCCACTTT.

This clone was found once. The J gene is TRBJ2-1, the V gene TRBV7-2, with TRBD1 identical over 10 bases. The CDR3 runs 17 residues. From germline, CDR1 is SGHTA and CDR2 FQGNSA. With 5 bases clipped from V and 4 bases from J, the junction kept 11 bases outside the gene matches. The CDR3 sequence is CASSLGSGTGAYNEQFF. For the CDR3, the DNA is TGTGCCAGCAGCCTGGGGTCCGGGACAGGGGCTTACAATGAGCAGTTCTTC.

In DNA form, the CDR3 reads TGTGCCAGCAGTTTAGAGGGGTACAATGAGCAGTTCTTC. This codes for CASSLEGYNEQFF. The chain recombines TRBV28 with TRBJ2-1; D is tentatively TRBD1 or TRBD2 (5 bases each). V gave up 2 bases and J gave up 4 bases, with 6 bases separating them. The germline CDR1 and CDR2 sequences are MDHEN and SYDVKM. The CDR3 has 13 residues.

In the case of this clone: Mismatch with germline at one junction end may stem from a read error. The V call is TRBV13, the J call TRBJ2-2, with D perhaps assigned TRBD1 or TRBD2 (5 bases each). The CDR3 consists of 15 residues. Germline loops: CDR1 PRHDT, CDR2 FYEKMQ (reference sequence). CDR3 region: CASSVGTPESGELFF. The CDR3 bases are TGTGCCAGCAGCGTAGGGACCCCCGAGTCCGGGGAGCTGTTTTTT.

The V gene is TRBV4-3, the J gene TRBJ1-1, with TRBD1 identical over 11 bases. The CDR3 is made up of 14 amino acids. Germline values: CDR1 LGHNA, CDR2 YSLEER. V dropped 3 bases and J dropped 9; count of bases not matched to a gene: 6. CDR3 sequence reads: CASSQFRTGGKAFF. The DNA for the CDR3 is TGCGCCAGCAGCCAGTTTCGGACAGGGGGCAAAGCTTTCTTT.

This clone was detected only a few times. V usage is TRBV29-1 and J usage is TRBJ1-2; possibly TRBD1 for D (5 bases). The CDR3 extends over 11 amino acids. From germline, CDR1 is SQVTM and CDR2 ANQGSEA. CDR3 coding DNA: TGCAGTGCGGGCCGAGGGGATGGCTACACCTTC. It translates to CSAGRGDGYTF.

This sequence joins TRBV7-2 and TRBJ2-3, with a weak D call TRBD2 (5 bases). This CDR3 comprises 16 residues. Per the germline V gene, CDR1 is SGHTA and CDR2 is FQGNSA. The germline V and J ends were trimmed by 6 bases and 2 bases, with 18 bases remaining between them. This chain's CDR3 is CASRIDRGPNTDTQYF. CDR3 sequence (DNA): TGTGCCAGCAGGATCGATAGAGGGCCCAACACAGATACGCAGTATTTT.

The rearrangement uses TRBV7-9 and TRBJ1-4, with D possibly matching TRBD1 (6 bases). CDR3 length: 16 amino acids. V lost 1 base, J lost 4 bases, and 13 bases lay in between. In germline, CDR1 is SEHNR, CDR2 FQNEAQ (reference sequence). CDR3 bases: TGTGCCAGCAGCTTAGGTTGGACAGAGAATAATGAAAAACTGTTTTTT. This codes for CASSLGWTENNEKLFF.

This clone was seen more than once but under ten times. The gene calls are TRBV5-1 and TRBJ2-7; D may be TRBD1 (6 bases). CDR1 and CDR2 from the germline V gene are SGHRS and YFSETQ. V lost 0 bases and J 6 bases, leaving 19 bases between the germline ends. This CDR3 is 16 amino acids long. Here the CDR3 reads CASSLAPSQGRFEQYF. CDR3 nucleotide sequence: TGCGCCAGCAGCTTGGCTCCATCACAGGGTAGATTCGAGCAGTACTTC.

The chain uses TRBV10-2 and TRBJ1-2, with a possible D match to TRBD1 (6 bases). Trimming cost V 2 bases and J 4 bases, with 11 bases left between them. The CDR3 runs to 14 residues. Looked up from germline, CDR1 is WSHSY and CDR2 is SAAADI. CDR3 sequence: CASSENRVIYGYTF. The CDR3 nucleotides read TGCGCCAGCAGTGAGAACAGGGTAATCTATGGCTACACCTTC.

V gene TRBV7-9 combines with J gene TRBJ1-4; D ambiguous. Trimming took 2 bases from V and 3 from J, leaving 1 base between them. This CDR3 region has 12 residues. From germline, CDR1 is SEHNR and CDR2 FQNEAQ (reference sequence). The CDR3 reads CASSLSNEKLFF. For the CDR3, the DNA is TGTGCCAGCAGCTTATCTAATGAAAAACTGTTTTTT.

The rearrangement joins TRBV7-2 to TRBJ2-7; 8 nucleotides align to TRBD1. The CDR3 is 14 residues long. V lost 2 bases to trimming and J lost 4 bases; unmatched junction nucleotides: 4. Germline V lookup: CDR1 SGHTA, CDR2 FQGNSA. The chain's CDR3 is CASSLFQGAYEQYF. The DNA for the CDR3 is TGTGCCAGCAGCTTATTCCAGGGGGCTTACGAGCAGTACTTC.

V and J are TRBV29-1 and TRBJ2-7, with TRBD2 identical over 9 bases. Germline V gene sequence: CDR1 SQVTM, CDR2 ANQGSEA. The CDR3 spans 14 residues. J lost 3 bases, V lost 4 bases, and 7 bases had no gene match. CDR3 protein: CSVGEREALYEQYF. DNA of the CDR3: TGCAGCGTTGGAGAGCGGGAGGCCCTCTACGAGCAGTACTTC.

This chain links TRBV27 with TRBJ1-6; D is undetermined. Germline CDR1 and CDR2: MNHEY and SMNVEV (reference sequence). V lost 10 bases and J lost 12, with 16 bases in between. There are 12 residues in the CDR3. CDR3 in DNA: TGTGCCATCTTCTTTCCCCGGGAACCCCTCCACTTT. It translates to CAIFFPREPLHF.

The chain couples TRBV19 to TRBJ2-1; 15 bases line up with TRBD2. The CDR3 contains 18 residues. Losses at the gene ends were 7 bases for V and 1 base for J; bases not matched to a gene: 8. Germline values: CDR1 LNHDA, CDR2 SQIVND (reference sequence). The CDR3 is CASTFGLAGGGSYNEQFF. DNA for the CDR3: TGTGCCAGTACTTTCGGACTAGCGGGAGGGGGGTCCTACAATGAGCAGTTCTTC.